The 19 T cell receptor beta chains below come from one sample, sequenced in a study of TIL therapy for anti-PD-1-resistant metastatic lung cancer. Indicated time point: pre-treatment sample, taken before nivolumab and TIL therapy. Most excised metastases sampled were pleural nodules or supraclavicular lymph nodes. The libraries were made with immunoSEQ v3. Sequencing was performed with immunoSEQ multiplex PCR; in TCRdb, only in-frame clones are kept and a portion is missing. This sample has approximately 87,000 clones, with about three fifths found just once. The source material was tumor tissue, sampled at baseline. These receptors all stem from a person between 25 and 79 years old with non-small cell lung cancer.

V usage is TRBV12-3 or TRBV12-4 and J usage is TRBJ2-3, with D unclear. CDR3 length equals 12 residues. The germline V and J ends were trimmed by 4 bases and 6 bases, with 8 bases remaining between them. CDR3: CASSYVPDTQYF. CDR3 bases: TGTGCCAGCAGTTATGTCCCCGATACGCAGTATTTT.

This chain links TRBV7-3 with TRBJ2-6; D is unresolved. The germline V gene encodes CDR1 SGHTA and CDR2 FQGTGA. This CDR3 is 14 amino acids long. The V end lost 2 bases, the J end lost 4 bases, and 6 bases lay between the germline ends. The CDR3 sequence is CASSLLGGANVLTF. DNA for the CDR3: TGTGCCAGCAGCTTACTGGGAGGGGCCAACGTCCTGACTTTC.

V gene TRBV7-9 combines with J gene TRBJ2-5, with 9 nucleotides matching TRBD2. Losses at the gene ends were 1 base for V and 1 base for J; bases not matched to a gene: 4. Germline V gene lookup returns CDR1 SEHNR and CDR2 FQNEAQ (reference sequence). CDR3 size: 16 residues. The CDR3 region has the DNA TGTGCCAGCAGCTTAGTGCTAGCGGGGAGCCAAGAGACCCAGTACTTC. It specifies CASSLVLAGSQETQYF.

This chain uses TRBV25-1 with TRBJ1-2; possibly TRBD1 for D (5 bases). Germline CDR1 reads MGHDK; CDR2 reads SYGVNS. The CDR3 spans 13 residues. With 6 bases removed from V and 5 bases from J, the gap between germline ends came to 13 bases. CDR3 nucleotide sequence: TGTGCCAGCAGCAGGACATTCGCGTATGGCTACACCTTC. It codes for CASSRTFAYGYTF.

V is TRBV4-3 and J is TRBJ2-6; the D gene is possibly TRBD1 (7 bases). Deletions cut 1 base from V and 4 bases from J, with 17 bases between. CDR1 is LGHNA and CDR2 is YSLEER in the germline V gene. This CDR3 contains 18 residues. CDR3 sequence: CASSQVAGQLFGANVLTF. Written as DNA, the CDR3 is TGCGCCAGCAGCCAAGTGGCGGGACAGCTCTTCGGGGCCAACGTCCTGACTTTC.

The chain recombines TRBV5-1 with TRBJ1-2, with D possibly being TRBD1 (5 bases). V lost 3 bases and J lost 0, with 6 bases in between. The germline CDR1 and CDR2 sequences are SGHRS and YFSETQ. The CDR3 consists of 13 residues. In DNA, the CDR3 is TGCGCCAGCAGCTGGGACCCTAACTATGGCTACACCTTC. It specifies CASSWDPNYGYTF.

This clone was detected only a few times. The CDR3, as DNA: TGCGCCAGCAGTGATGTAAGGGTCTGGGGTAGAGATACGCAGTATTTT. Residues: CASSDVRVWGRDTQYF. The chain couples TRBV10-1 to TRBJ2-3, with D hard to call. Germline CDR1 WNHNN, CDR2 SYGVQD (reference sequence). The CDR3 is 16 residues long. V lost 3 bases and J lost 5, with 18 bases in between.

Concerning this clone: Germline and junction disagree at one end, which may indicate a read error. The CDR3 nucleotides are TGTGCCAGCAGCCCCCAGACCTCCTTAGCTGCCTTC. Its protein is CASSPQTSLAAF. The rearrangement uses TRBV12-3 or TRBV12-4 and TRBJ1-2; D ambiguous. This CDR3 region has 12 residues.

CDR3 in amino acids: CASSLSLRAIDEQYF. CDR3 DNA: TGTGCCAGCAGCCTCTCCCTCCGGGCCATCGACGAGCAGTACTTC. J is TRBJ2-7 and V is TRBV28; no firm D call. This CDR3 has 15 amino acids. Between the trimmed V and J ends, which lost 6 bases and 5 bases, there was a span of 20 bases. Germline values: CDR1 MDHEN, CDR2 SYDVKM.

This sequence joins TRBV7-2 and TRBJ1-6; TRBD1 might be the D (6 bases). Between the trimmed V and J ends, which lost 8 bases and 9 bases, there was a span of 17 bases. Per the germline V gene, CDR1 is SGHTA and CDR2 is FQGNSA. The CDR3 totals 14 residues. CDR3 region: CASRAGGLSSPLHF. DNA of the CDR3: TGTGCCAGCCGCGCCGGGGGGCTCAGTTCACCCCTCCACTTT.

This clone has just a few counts. The chain has TRBV7-2 and TRBJ2-1, with D perhaps TRBD2 (6 bases). Trimming shortened V by 3 bases and J by 7 bases, and 16 bases separated the two germline ends. Germline V CDR1 and CDR2: SGHTA, FQGNSA. The CDR3 length is 15 residues. This chain's CDR3 is CASSLGSTSVNEQFF. The CDR3 coding sequence is TGTGCCAGCAGCTTGGGGTCGACTAGTGTAAATGAGCAGTTCTTC.

The chain employs TRBV14 and TRBJ2-5, with TRBD2 matching over 15 bases. V was pared by 5 bases and J by 0 bases, with 7 bases of the junction left unmatched. The CDR3 loop spans 18 amino acids. Germline CDR1 is SGHDN and CDR2 is FVKESK. CDR3 in amino acids: CASSRGLAGGGDQETQYF. The DNA for the CDR3 is TGTGCCAGCAGCAGAGGACTAGCGGGAGGGGGGGACCAAGAGACCCAGTACTTC.

V gene TRBV28 combines with J gene TRBJ1-5; 10 bases fit TRBD1. V was pared by 6 bases and J by 5 bases, with 7 bases of the junction left unmatched. This CDR3 has 15 residues. In germline, CDR1 is MDHEN, CDR2 SYDVKM. The CDR3 bases are TGTGCCAGCAGACCGCCGGGACAGGGGTATCAGCCCCAGCATTTT. This translates into CASRPPGQGYQPQHF.

The sample holds a few counts of this clone. V usage is TRBV6-5 and J usage is TRBJ2-7, with 9 bases fitting TRBD2. Per the germline V gene, CDR1 is MNHEY and CDR2 is SVGAGI. Unmatched junction bases numbered 9, after V lost 5 bases and J lost 4 bases. CDR3 length equals 15 residues. The CDR3 is CASSPSGEWRYEQYF. DNA for the CDR3: TGTGCCAGCAGTCCTAGCGGGGAGTGGAGGTACGAGCAGTACTTC.

This clone turned up a few times. CDR3 DNA: TGTGCCACCAGTGAGGCCCCAAGAGGGGAGCTGTTTTTT. Translated: CATSEAPRGELFF. The chain links TRBV24-1 to TRBJ2-2; D is uncertain. In germline, CDR1 is KGHDR, CDR2 SFDVKD. Trimming left V 4 bases short and J 8 bases short, with 10 bases between. CDR3 size: 13 residues.

DNA of the CDR3: TGTGCCAGCAGCCATATTCGGGGGTCCGGAAACACCATATATTTT. Protein product: CASSHIRGSGNTIYF. The chain uses TRBV3-1 (or the pseudogene TRBV3-2) and TRBJ1-3, with D perhaps matching TRBD1 (5 bases). V lost 3 bases and J 4 bases, leaving 13 bases between the germline ends. The CDR3 consists of 15 residues. Per the germline V gene, CDR1 is LGHDT and CDR2 is YNNKEL (reference sequence).

The chain links TRBV2 to TRBJ1-5, with no clear D. Trimming left V 4 bases short and J 4 bases short, with 5 bases between. This CDR3 is 12 amino acids long. The V gene's germline CDR1 is SNHLY and CDR2 FYNNEI. The CDR3 sequence is CASSVKNQPQHF. The CDR3 coding sequence is TGTGCCAGCAGTGTAAAGAATCAGCCCCAGCATTTT.

The rearrangement uses TRBV10-3 and TRBJ1-3, with a possible D match to TRBD1 (5 bases). Germline CDR1 is ENHRY and CDR2 is SYGVKD. The CDR3 is 15 amino acids. V lost 0 bases, J lost 2 bases, and 8 bases lay in between. The CDR3 is CAISESGGTGNTIYF. For the CDR3, the DNA is TGTGCCATCAGTGAGTCGGGGGGGACTGGAAACACCATATATTTT.

This clone has more than one count but fewer than ten. This chain joins TRBV27 and TRBJ2-1, with D possibly TRBD2 on 6 matching bases. The germline V gene encodes CDR1 MNHEY and CDR2 SMNVEV (reference sequence). V was trimmed by 5 bases and J by 1 base, leaving 12 bases between them. CDR3 length equals 15 residues. The CDR3 loop reads CASSHGGKSYNEQFF. For the CDR3, the DNA is TGTGCCAGCAGTCATGGGGGGAAATCCTACAATGAGCAGTTCTTC.